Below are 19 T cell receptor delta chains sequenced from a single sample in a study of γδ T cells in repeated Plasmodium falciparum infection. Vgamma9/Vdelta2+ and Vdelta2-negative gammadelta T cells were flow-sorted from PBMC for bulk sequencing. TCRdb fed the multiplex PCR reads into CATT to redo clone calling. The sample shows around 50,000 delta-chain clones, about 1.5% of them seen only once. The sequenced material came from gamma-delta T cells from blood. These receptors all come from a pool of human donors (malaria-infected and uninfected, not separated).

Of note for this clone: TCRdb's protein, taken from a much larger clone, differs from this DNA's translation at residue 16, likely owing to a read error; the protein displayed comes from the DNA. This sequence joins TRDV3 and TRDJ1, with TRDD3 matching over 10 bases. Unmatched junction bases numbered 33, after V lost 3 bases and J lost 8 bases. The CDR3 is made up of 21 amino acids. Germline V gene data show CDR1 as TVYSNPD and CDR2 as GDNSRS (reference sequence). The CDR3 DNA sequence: TGTGCCTTGAAGGGCCGGACATTCCCCTTCTACTGGGGGATTTGCACTGGGAAACTCATCTTT. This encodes CALKGRTFPFYWGICTGKLIF.

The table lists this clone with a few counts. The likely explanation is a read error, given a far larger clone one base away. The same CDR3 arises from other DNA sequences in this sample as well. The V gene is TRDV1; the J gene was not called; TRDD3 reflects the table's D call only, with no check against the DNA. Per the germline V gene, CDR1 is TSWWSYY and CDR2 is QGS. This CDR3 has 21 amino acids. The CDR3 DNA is TGTGCTCTTGGGGAAAGTATCCTACAAAACATTTGGGGGATACGCGCCGATAAGCTCATCTTT. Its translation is CALGESILQNIWGIRADKLIF.

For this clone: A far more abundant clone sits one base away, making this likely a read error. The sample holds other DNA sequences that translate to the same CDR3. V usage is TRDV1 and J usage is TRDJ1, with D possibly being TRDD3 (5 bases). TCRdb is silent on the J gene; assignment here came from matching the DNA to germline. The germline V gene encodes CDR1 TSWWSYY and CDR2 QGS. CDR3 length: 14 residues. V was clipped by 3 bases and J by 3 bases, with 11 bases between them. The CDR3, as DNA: TGTGCTCTTGGGGAGGAGGATAGGTCCGATAAACTCATCTTT. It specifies CALGEEDRSDKLIF.

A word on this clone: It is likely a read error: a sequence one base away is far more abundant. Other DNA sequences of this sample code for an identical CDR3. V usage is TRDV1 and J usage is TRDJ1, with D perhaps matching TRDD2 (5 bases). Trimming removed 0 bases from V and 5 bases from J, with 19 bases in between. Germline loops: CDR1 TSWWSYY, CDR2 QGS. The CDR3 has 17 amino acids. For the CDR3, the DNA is TGTGCTCTTGGGGAACTAGGTCCTAAGGGCTTAGGTGATAAACTCATCTTT. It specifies CALGELGPKGLGDKLIF.

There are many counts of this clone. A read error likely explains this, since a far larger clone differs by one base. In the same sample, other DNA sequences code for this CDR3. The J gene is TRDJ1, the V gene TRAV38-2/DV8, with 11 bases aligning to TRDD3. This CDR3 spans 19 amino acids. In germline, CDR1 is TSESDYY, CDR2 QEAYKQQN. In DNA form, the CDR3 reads TGTGCTTATAGGAGCGCGCCGTCGTACTGGGGGATAAGCACCGACAAACTCATCTTT. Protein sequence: CAYRSAPSYWGISTDKLIF.

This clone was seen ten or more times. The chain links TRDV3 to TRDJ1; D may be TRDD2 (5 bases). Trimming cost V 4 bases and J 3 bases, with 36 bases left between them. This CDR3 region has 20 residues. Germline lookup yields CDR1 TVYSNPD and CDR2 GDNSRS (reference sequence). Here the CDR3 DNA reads TGTGCCTCCGAAGGTCCTAACTCTTCCCGTGGGCCGACGCGGGCCGATAAACTCATCTTT. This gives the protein CASEGPNSSRGPTRADKLIF.

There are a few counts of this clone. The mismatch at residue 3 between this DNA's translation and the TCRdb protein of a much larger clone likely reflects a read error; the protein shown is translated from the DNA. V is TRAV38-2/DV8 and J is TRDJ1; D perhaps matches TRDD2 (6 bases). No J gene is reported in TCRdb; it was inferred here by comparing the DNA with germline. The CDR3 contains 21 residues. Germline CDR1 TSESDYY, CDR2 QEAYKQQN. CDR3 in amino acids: CAHRGPPTSRGKSSVEDKLIF. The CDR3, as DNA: TGTGCTCATAGGGGCCCTCCTACTTCTAGGGGTAAATCGAGTGTGGAAGATAAACTCATCTTT.

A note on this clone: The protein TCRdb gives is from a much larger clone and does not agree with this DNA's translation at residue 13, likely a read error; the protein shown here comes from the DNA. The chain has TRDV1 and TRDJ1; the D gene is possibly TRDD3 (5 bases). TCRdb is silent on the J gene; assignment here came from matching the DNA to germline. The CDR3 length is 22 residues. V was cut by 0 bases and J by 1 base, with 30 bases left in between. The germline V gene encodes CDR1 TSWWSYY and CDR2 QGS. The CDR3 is CALGELKASLAGRFTCTDKLIF. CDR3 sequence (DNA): TGTGCTCTTGGGGAACTAAAGGCCTCCTTGGCTGGGAGATTCACCTGCACCGATAAACTCATCTTT.

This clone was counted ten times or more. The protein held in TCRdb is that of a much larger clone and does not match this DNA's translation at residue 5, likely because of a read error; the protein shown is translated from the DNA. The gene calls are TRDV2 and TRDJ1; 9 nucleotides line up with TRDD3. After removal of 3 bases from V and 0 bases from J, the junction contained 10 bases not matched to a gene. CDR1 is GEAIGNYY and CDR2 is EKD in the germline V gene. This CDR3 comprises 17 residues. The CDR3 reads CACDPLLGDPYTDKLIF. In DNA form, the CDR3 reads TGTGCCTGTGACCCCTTACTGGGGGACCCATACACCGATAAACTCATCTTT.

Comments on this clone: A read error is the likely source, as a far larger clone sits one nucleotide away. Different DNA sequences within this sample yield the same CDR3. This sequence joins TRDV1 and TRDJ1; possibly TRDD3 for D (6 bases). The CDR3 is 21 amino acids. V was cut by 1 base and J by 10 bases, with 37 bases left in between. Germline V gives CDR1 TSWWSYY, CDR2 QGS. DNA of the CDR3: TGTGCTCTTGGGGAACGAGAGCGCCTTCATTCGAACGGGGGGGAACTGCCCGGACTCATCTTT. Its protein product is CALGERERLHSNGGELPGLIF.

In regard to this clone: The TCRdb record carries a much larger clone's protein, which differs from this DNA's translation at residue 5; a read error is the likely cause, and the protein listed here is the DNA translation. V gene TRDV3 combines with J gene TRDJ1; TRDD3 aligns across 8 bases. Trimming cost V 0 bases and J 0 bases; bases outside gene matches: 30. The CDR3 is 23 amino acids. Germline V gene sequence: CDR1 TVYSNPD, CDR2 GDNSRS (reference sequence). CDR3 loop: CAFRRVRSGLQGGGLLYTDKLIF. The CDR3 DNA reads TGTGCCTTTAGAAGGGTTAGGTCGGGCCTACAGGGTGGGGGATTACTGTACACCGATAAACTCATCTTT.

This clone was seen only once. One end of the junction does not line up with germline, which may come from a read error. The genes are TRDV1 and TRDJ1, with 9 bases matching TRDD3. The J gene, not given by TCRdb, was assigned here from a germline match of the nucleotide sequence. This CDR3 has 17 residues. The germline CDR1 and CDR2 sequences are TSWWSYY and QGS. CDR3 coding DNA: TGCTCTGGGTTTAGGCCTGGGGGATGTTACTACACCGATAAACTCATCTTT. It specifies CSGFRPGGCYYTDKLIF.

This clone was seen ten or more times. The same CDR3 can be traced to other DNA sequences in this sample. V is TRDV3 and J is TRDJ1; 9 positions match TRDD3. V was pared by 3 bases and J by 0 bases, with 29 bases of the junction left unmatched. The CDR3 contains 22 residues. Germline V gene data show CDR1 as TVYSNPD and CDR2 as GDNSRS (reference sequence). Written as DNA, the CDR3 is TGTGCCTTCACGCAGTACTGGGGGACGTTAAGGTCCTATAGCACTTACACCGATAAACTCATCTTT. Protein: CAFTQYWGTLRSYSTYTDKLIF.

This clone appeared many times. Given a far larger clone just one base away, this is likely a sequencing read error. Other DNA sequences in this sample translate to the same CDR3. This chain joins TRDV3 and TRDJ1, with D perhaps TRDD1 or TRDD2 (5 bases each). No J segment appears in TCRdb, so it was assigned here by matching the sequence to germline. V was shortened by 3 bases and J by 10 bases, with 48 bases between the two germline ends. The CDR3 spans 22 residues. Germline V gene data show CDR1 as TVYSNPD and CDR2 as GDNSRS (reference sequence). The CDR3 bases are TGTGCCTTCAATCACCTTCTCCCTCCGTCGGTACTCTCAAATATCGGAGGTTGGAGACTCATCTTT. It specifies CAFNHLLPPSVLSNIGGWRLIF.

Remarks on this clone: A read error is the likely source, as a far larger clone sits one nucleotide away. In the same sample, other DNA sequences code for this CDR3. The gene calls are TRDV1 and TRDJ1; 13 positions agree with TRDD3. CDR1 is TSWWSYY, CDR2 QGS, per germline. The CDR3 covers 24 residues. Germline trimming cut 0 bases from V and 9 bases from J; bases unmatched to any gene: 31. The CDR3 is CALGELVPFLLTGGYDNHNIQLIF. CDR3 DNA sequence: TGTGCTCTTGGGGAACTGGTCCCCTTCCTACTTACTGGGGGATACGATAACCACAATATCCAACTCATCTTT.

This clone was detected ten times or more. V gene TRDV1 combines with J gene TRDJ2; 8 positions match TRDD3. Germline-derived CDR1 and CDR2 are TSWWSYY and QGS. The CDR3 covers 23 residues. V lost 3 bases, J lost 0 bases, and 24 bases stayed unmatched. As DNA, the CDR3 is TGTGCTCTTGGGGATCAGCCCTATTTTCAAACTGGGGGTTCTTCCGCTTTGACAGCACAACTCTTCTTT. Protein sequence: CALGDQPYFQTGGSSALTAQLFF.

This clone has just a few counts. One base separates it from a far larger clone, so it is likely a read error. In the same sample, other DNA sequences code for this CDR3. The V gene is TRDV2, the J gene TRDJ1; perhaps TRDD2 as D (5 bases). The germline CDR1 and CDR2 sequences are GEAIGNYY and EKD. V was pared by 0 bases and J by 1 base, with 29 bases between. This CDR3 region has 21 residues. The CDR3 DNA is TGTGCCTGTGACACCTCCTGCTCTTTATTCCTCCCCGGGGTGGCCACCGATAAACTCATCTTT. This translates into CACDTSCSLFLPGVATDKLIF.

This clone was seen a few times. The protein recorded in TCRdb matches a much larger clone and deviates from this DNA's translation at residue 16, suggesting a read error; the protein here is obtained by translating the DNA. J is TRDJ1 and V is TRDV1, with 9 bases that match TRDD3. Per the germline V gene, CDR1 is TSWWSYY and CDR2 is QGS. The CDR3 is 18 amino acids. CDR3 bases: TGTGCTCTTGGGTTTAGGCCTGGGGGATGTTACTACACCGATAAACCCATCTTT. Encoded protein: CALGFRPGGCYYTDKPIF.

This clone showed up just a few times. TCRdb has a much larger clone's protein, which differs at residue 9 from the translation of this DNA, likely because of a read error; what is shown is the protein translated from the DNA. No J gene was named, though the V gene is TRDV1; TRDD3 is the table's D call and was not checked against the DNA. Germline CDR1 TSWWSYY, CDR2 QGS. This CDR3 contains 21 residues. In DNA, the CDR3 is TGTGCTCTTGGGGTACAGCCTTCCCGCACCTTATGGGGGATAAGGGTAGATAAACTCACCTTT. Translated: CALGVQPSRTLWGIRVDKLTF.